These 23 T cell receptor beta chains were sequenced from one sample in a study of blood T cell repertoires in COVID-19 (dated by TCRdb to 2020 to 2021). The receptor library was made with the immunoSEQ multiplex PCR assay. Here the immuneACCESS table is served through TCRdb, limited to in-frame sequences with V and J called. Missing clones are a known gap in these copies; in checked studies unresolved V genes cover under half, and the rest lacks a known reason. The sample profile shows some 250,000 clones; approximately 83% of them were found once. Of the sample, about 3.1% is held by the ten largest clones. The specimen was peripheral blood. These receptors all come from a woman younger than 45 who had recovered from COVID-19.

The CDR3 here is CASSYTGEGTQYF. The CDR3 DNA sequence: TGTGCCAGCAGTTATACAGGGGAAGGGACGCAGTATTTT. The V call is TRBV7-9, the J call TRBJ2-3; 7 bases align to TRBD1. Germline V lookup: CDR1 SEHNR, CDR2 FQNEAQ (reference sequence). Losses at the gene ends were 6 bases for V and 9 bases for J; bases not matched to a gene: 9. The CDR3 is 13 residues long.

This rearrangement joins TRBV30 to TRBJ2-5; D may be TRBD2 (7 bases). The CDR3 is 14 amino acids. In germline, CDR1 is GTSNPN, CDR2 SVGIG (reference sequence). Trimming cost V 5 bases and J 2 bases, with 15 bases left between them. CDR3 DNA sequence: TGTGCCTGGTCTGCCGGGGGGCTTCAAGAGACCCAGTACTTC. As protein: CAWSAGGLQETQYF. Supplemented by reference TRBV30 and TRBJ2-5, the full variable domain reads SQTIHQWPATLVQPVGSPLSLECTVEGTSNPNLYWYRQAAGRGLQLLFYSVGIGQISSEVPQNLSASRPQDRQFILSSKKLLLSDSGFYLCAWSAGGLQETQYFGPGTRLLVL.

The V call is TRBV20-1, the J call TRBJ1-3; D ambiguous. V was shortened by 3 bases and J by 0 bases, with 9 bases between the two germline ends. The CDR3 covers 14 residues. Germline assignment: CDR1 DFQATT and CDR2 SNEGSKA (reference sequence). CDR3 in amino acids: CSASEGFSGNTIYF. The CDR3 DNA sequence: TGCAGTGCTAGTGAGGGCTTCTCTGGAAACACCATATATTTT.

The chain links TRBV27 to TRBJ1-1; D is unresolved. V lost 0 bases and J lost 0, with 8 bases in between. The CDR3 has 15 residues. CDR1 and CDR2 (germline): MNHEY, SMNVEV (reference sequence). The CDR3 sequence: CASSLSGGMNTEAFF. The CDR3, as DNA: TGTGCCAGCAGTTTATCAGGCGGTATGAACACTGAAGCTTTCTTT.

The gene calls are TRBV5-4 and TRBJ2-1, with TRBD2 matching 11 bases. J was trimmed by 4 bases and V by 0 bases; bases with no gene match: 3. This CDR3 region has 16 residues. The germline CDR1 and CDR2 sequences are SGHNT and YYREEE (reference sequence). The CDR3 sequence is CASSLDLAGGYNEQFF. Written as DNA, the CDR3 is TGTGCCAGCAGCTTGGATCTAGCGGGGGGATACAATGAGCAGTTCTTC.

The chain joins TRBV4-2 to TRBJ2-1; D is ambiguous. The germline V gene has CDR1 LGHNA and CDR2 YNFKEQ. The CDR3 consists of 14 residues. V was cut by 0 bases and J by 6 bases, with 9 bases left in between. In nucleotides, the CDR3 is TGTGCCAGCAGCCAAGATTGGGCAGTCAATGAGCAGTTCTTC. As protein: CASSQDWAVNEQFF.

The gene calls are TRBV5-1 and TRBJ2-1; 12 bases line up with TRBD2. The CDR3 runs 16 residues. Germline loops: CDR1 SGHRS, CDR2 YFSETQ. V gave up 1 base and J gave up 8 bases; unmatched junction bases: 7. The CDR3 protein is CASSLSLAGGSHEQFF. The CDR3 bases are TGCGCCAGCAGCTTGTCACTAGCGGGGGGATCACATGAGCAGTTCTTC.

The chain recombines TRBV10-1 with TRBJ1-2; D gene uncertain. V lost 9 bases and J 3 bases, leaving 14 bases between the germline ends. CDR1 and CDR2 from the germline V gene are WNHNN and SYGVQD (reference sequence). This CDR3 region has 13 residues. CDR3 loop: CARPILPYYGYTF. The CDR3 DNA reads as TGCGCCAGGCCTATACTACCCTACTATGGCTACACCTTC.

This chain joins TRBV12-3 or TRBV12-4 and TRBJ2-5; 8 nucleotides align to TRBD1. V was clipped by 6 bases and J by 2 bases; unmatched bases: 2. This CDR3 spans 13 amino acids. CDR3 region: CASRRQGQETQYF. CDR3 coding DNA: TGTGCCAGCAGGCGACAGGGGCAAGAGACCCAGTACTTC.

The gene calls are TRBV25-1 and TRBJ2-2, with 7 bases aligning to TRBD1. Per germline, CDR1 MGHDK and CDR2 SYGVNS. The CDR3 extends over 14 amino acids. The ends lost 6 bases at V and 3 bases at J; junction bases unmatched: 4. The CDR3 spells CASSAGGYTGELFF. The CDR3 DNA follows: TGTGCCAGCAGCGCAGGGGGATACACCGGGGAGCTGTTTTTT.

The chain is built from TRBV5-4 and TRBJ2-5; the D gene is possibly TRBD1 (5 bases). The V end was cut by 9 bases, the J end by 1 base, with 13 bases between. CDR1 SGHNT and CDR2 YYREEE come from the germline V gene (reference sequence). The CDR3 contains 13 residues. The CDR3 loop reads CATNQGAQETQYF. CDR3 in DNA: TGTGCCACCAACCAAGGGGCCCAAGAGACCCAGTACTTC.

This clone has a single count. This rearrangement joins TRBV15 to TRBJ1-1; no reliable D call. This CDR3 is 16 amino acids long. Germline V gives CDR1 LNHNV, CDR2 YYDKDF (reference sequence). Trimming removed 0 bases from V and 0 bases from J, with 11 bases in between. CDR3: CATSRDRRQMNTEAFF. The DNA of the CDR3 is TGTGCCACCAGCAGAGATAGGAGGCAGATGAACACTGAAGCTTTCTTT.

The rearrangement links TRBV2 to TRBJ1-5; 10 nucleotides agree with TRBD1. Germline V gives CDR1 SNHLY, CDR2 FYNNEI. This CDR3 contains 18 residues. After removal of 0 bases from V and 7 bases from J, the junction contained 12 bases not matched to a gene. The DNA for the CDR3 is TGTGCCAGCAGTGAAGCCAGGACAGGGGGGAGACAAAGGCAGCCCCAGCATTTT. This codes for CASSEARTGGRQRQPQHF.

The rearrangement uses TRBV4-2 and TRBJ2-6; D possibly corresponds to TRBD1 (5 bases). With 2 bases removed from V and 1 base from J, the gap between germline ends came to 24 bases. Germline CDR1 is LGHNA and CDR2 is YNFKEQ. This CDR3 contains 21 residues. CDR3 residues: CASSQTGVTAGFSSGANVLTF. The CDR3 DNA reads TGTGCCAGCAGCCAAACCGGAGTTACCGCAGGGTTCTCTTCTGGGGCCAACGTCCTGACTTTC.

The chain employs TRBV19 and TRBJ1-6; D may be TRBD1 (5 bases). Germline assignment: CDR1 LNHDA and CDR2 SQIVND (reference sequence). V was shortened by 6 bases and J by 0 bases, with 18 bases between the two germline ends. This CDR3 has 18 residues. The CDR3 coding sequence is TGTGCCAGTAGCCAACTTTCGACAGACAGCTCCTATAATTCACCCCTCCACTTT. It translates to CASSQLSTDSSYNSPLHF.

The chain carries TRBV5-4 and TRBJ1-1; 7 bases agree with TRBD1. J gave up 4 bases and V 4 bases, and 4 bases lay outside the gene matches. Germline V gene sequence: CDR1 SGHNT, CDR2 YYREEE (reference sequence). The CDR3 runs 13 residues. Here the CDR3 DNA reads TGTGCCAGCAGCATAGACAGGGCCACTGAAGCTTTCTTT. Translation: CASSIDRATEAFF.

CDR3 bases: TGTGCCAGCAGCGAGGGGGACAGGGGGTACAATGAGCAGTTCTTC. It yields the protein CASSEGDRGYNEQFF. This chain connects TRBV9 to TRBJ2-1; 11 bases are shared with TRBD1. Germline V gene lookup returns CDR1 SGDLS and CDR2 YYNGEE. The CDR3 loop spans 15 amino acids. Trimming removed 3 bases from V and 4 bases from J; junction bases left unmatched: 3.

The CDR3: CASSGSRPDTQYF. Written as DNA, the CDR3 is TGTGCCAGCAGTGGCTCGAGGCCAGATACGCAGTATTTT. This chain joins TRBV25-1 and TRBJ2-3; D gene uncertain. The CDR3 runs 13 residues. CDR1 and CDR2 from the germline V gene are MGHDK and SYGVNS. Trimming pared 4 bases from V and 4 bases from J, leaving 9 bases between.

The V and J genes are TRBV18 and TRBJ1-5; 9 positions agree with TRBD1. The CDR3 loop spans 15 amino acids. V lost 3 bases, J lost 5 bases, and 5 bases stayed unmatched. In germline, CDR1 is KGHSH, CDR2 LQKENI. In DNA, the CDR3 is TGTGCCAGCTCACCGGGGACAGGGAGAGATCAGCCCCAGCATTTT. Protein product: CASSPGTGRDQPQHF.

J is TRBJ1-5 and V is TRBV4-3; D possibly corresponds to TRBD1 (5 bases). V dropped 0 bases and J dropped 6 bases, with 15 bases sitting between them. Germline V gives CDR1 LGHNA, CDR2 YSLEER. The CDR3 has 16 amino acids. CDR3 sequence (DNA): TGCGCCAGCAGCCAAGAATTAAGGACAAATGGTCAGCCCCAGCATTTT. Its translation is CASSQELRTNGQPQHF.

J is TRBJ1-1 and V is TRBV5-1; 8 nucleotides line up with TRBD1. Germline V gene sequence: CDR1 SGHRS, CDR2 YFSETQ. The CDR3 has 14 amino acids. The J segment lost 6 bases and the V segment lost 0 bases, leaving 4 bases of the junction unmatched. The CDR3: CASSLGQGWAEAFF. CDR3 in DNA: TGCGCCAGCAGCTTGGGACAGGGGTGGGCTGAAGCTTTCTTT.

The gene calls are TRBV23-1 and TRBJ2-1, with TRBD2 matching over 12 bases. TRBV23-1 is assigned to the ORF class and has an uncertain function. The CDR3 is 16 amino acids. With V trimmed by 0 bases and J by 9 bases, 6 bases remained unmatched. The CDR3 reads CASSQSLAGGYGEQFF. Written as DNA, the CDR3 is TGCGCCAGCAGTCAATCTCTAGCGGGGGGGTACGGTGAGCAGTTCTTC.

V is TRBV10-1 and J is TRBJ2-2, with D tentatively TRBD1 (6 bases). Germline V gene data show CDR1 as WNHNN and CDR2 as SYGVQD (reference sequence). Trimming left V 5 bases short and J 3 bases short, with 13 bases between. CDR3 length: 15 amino acids. CDR3 sequence: CASSPNRVYTGELFF. In DNA, the CDR3 is TGCGCCAGCAGTCCAAACAGGGTTTACACCGGGGAGCTGTTTTTT.